The clone carrying this T cell receptor beta chain was detected many times. V shed 1 base and J shed 5 bases, with 14 bases lying between them. The CDR3 runs 15 residues. The template, roughly 0.45 ug total RNA, yielded TCR beta cDNA made with a constant-region primer. What produced the TCR beta libraries was three nested multiplex PCR rounds using slightly modified ARM-PCR. Primers for the first two PCR rounds were TRBV1-TRBV30 forward primers and a C-beta reverse primer (roughly 9 cycles per round). TCRdb passed the multiplex PCR reads through MiXCR, listing each CDR3 protein once. Here the sample spans just under 45,000 distinct CDR3 sequences, about three quarters being singletons. Unsorted bulk tissue of about 20-30 mg yielded co-extracted RNA and DNA. Chronic HBV infection, which was untreated, was present in the patients. The source of the sample is a study of tumor-infiltrating lymphocytes in primary liver carcinoma.

The TCR was taken from a middle-aged man with primary liver carcinoma and hepatitis B virus infection. V usage is TRBV12-3 or TRBV12-4 and J usage is TRBJ1-1; D is unclear. The sequencing input was liver tumor tissue from sampling region 2. Subset described: tumor region T2, inferior pole. CDR3 sequence: CASSLVSGQGTEAFF. The DNA of the CDR3 is TGTGCCAGCAGTTTAGTCTCAGGCCAAGGAACTGAAGCTTTCTTT.